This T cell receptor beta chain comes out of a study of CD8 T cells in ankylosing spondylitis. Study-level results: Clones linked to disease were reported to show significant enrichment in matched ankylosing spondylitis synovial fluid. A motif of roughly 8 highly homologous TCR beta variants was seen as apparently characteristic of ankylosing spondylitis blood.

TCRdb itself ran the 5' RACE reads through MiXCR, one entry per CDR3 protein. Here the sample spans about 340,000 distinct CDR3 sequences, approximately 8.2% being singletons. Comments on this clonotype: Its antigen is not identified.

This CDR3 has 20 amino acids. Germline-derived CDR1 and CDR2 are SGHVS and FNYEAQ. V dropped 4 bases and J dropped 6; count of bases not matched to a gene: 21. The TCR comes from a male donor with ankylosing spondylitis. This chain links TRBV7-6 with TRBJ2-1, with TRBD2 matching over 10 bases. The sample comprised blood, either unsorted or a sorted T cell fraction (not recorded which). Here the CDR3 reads CASSYRFLAAGGPLANEQFF. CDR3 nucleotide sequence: TGTGCCAGCAGCTACCGGTTCCTGGCAGCGGGAGGGCCATTGGCCAATGAGCAGTTCTTC.